Below, 6 T cell receptor beta chains from the same sample are listed, as sequenced in a study of spatial heterogeneity in lung cancer. The study, taken as a whole, reports: Intratumoral expanded alpha and beta TCR counts were found to track tumor mutation counts.

MiXCR, applied by TCRdb to the 5' RACE reads, yields one record per CDR3 protein. Of 4,100 or so distinct CDR3 sequences in the sample, 6% to 9% were seen once. The time point denotes: sample taken at primary tumor resection. These receptors' targets are unknown. The sequences come from lung tumor tissue, collected at surgery. The receptors were sampled from a male donor with early-stage non-small cell lung cancer.

Relative to its sample, this clonotype is medium-sized. The V gene is TRBV6-2 or TRBV6-3, the J gene TRBJ2-1; D not resolved. V dropped 6 bases and J dropped 0 bases, with 9 bases sitting between them. This CDR3 comprises 14 residues. Germline loops: CDR1 MNHEY, CDR2 SVGEGT. This CDR3 reads CASRQPSSYNEQFF. The DNA for the CDR3 is TGTGCCAGCAGACAACCGAGCTCCTACAATGAGCAGTTCTTC.

This clonotype was recorded at least ten times. The chain uses TRBV7-9 and TRBJ2-7; D perhaps matches TRBD2 (5 bases). The CDR3 runs to 13 residues. CDR1 is SEHNR and CDR2 is FQNEAQ in the germline V gene (reference sequence). V lost 1 base to trimming and J lost 1 base, with 5 bases between them. The DNA for the CDR3 is TGTGCCAGCAGCTTAGGACTATCCTACGAGCAGTACTTC. Its protein product is CASSLGLSYEQYF. Filled out from reference TRBV7-9 and TRBJ2-7, the complete variable domain reads DTGVSQNPRHKITKRGQNVTFRCDPISEHNRLYWYRQTLGQGPEFLTYFQNEAQLEKSRLLSDRFSAERPKGSFSTLEIQRTEQGDSAMYLCASSLGLSYEQYFGPGTRLTVT.

By sample fraction, this clonotype is medium-sized. This sequence joins TRBV7-2 and TRBJ2-3; D is undetermined. This CDR3 spans 14 amino acids. The germline V gene encodes CDR1 SGHTA and CDR2 FQGNSA. Trimming took 1 base from V and 1 from J, leaving 6 bases between them. The chain's CDR3 is CASSLGPGTDTQYF. The CDR3 DNA reads as TGTGCCAGCAGCTTAGGGCCGGGCACAGATACGCAGTATTTT.

This clonotype is judged medium-sized (0.01 to 0.1%). The gene calls are TRBV2 and TRBJ2-2; D is tentatively TRBD1 or TRBD2 (5 bases each). The CDR3 runs to 15 residues. CDR1 is SNHLY and CDR2 is FYNNEI in the germline V gene. V was cut by 8 bases and J by 3 bases, with 16 bases left in between. The CDR3 protein is CASGVEGPDTGELFF. The CDR3, as DNA: TGTGCCAGCGGGGTAGAGGGGCCGGACACCGGGGAGCTGTTTTTT.

Judged by abundance, this clonotype is medium-sized. V gene TRBV6-2 or TRBV6-3 combines with J gene TRBJ2-7; 13 bases align to TRBD2. Trimming cost V 3 bases and J 1 base; bases outside gene matches: 12. The CDR3 length is 19 residues. Germline CDR1 is MNHEY and CDR2 is SVGEGT. Written as DNA, the CDR3 is TGTGCCAGCAGTTATCCGGGACTAGCGGGACAGCAGGGGTCCTACGAGCAGTACTTC. It yields the protein CASSYPGLAGQQGSYEQYF.

The DNA for the CDR3 is TGTGCCAGCAGCCTAACCGGGACAGGGAGGTACGAGCAGTACTTC. It encodes CASSLTGTGRYEQYF. This sequence joins TRBV3-1 and TRBJ2-7, with 9 bases aligning to TRBD1. Germline CDR1 LGHDT, CDR2 YNNKEL (reference sequence). V shed 4 bases and J 4 bases; nucleotides not matched to a gene: 8. CDR3 length: 15 amino acids.